The 7 T cell receptor beta chains in this list originate from one sample, sequenced in a study of siplizumab effects on memory and regulatory T cells. Antigen specificity for these receptors is unknown. Method: immunoSEQ multiplex PCR; TCRdb's copy keeps in-frame clones and lacks some. The repertoire holds over 11,000 clones, almost 50% seen once, with under 9% in the top ten. Kept together in coculture, the mixed lymphocyte reaction cells spent 6 days at 37°C. The sequencing sample was made of CFSE-low (dividing) CD4+ T cells sorted from an allogeneic mixed lymphocyte reaction. The origin of the receptors is a human donor in good health; the cells came from an allogeneic mixed lymphocyte reaction.

This clone is a singleton in its sample. This rearrangement joins TRBV27 to TRBJ2-1; a weak D match, TRBD2 (6 bases). V was cut by 4 bases and J by 8 bases, with 18 bases left in between. Germline CDR1 MNHEY, CDR2 SMNVEV (reference sequence). The CDR3 runs to 15 residues. As DNA, the CDR3 is TGTGCCAGCAGTTCGTGGACTAACCGGAGGGATGAGCAGTTCTTC. It codes for CASSSWTNRRDEQFF.

This clone was counted between two and nine times. The chain joins TRBV5-5 to TRBJ2-7, with D maybe TRBD1 (5 bases). The CDR3 contains 12 residues. Trimming pared 3 bases from V and 7 bases from J, leaving 11 bases between. Germline values: CDR1 SGHKS, CDR2 YYEKEE (reference sequence). CDR3: CASSWGRGEQYF. The CDR3 DNA is TGTGCCAGCAGCTGGGGAAGGGGAGAGCAGTACTTC. The complete variable domain, with remaining parts taken from reference TRBV5-5 and TRBJ2-7, reads DAGVTQSPTHLIKTRGQQVTLRCSPISGHKSVSWYQQVLGQGPQFIFQYYEKEERGRGNFPDRFSARQFPNYSSELNVNALLLGDSALYLCASSWGRGEQYFGPGTRLTVT.

The chain employs TRBV5-1 and TRBJ2-5, with 7 bases aligning to TRBD1. The CDR3 has 15 residues. CDR1 and CDR2 (germline): SGHRS, YFSETQ. V trimming: 0 bases; J trimming: 6 bases; junction bases outside the gene matches: 8. In DNA, the CDR3 is TGCGCCAGCAGCTTGGGCGGGCAGGGGGAAAAGACCCAGTACTTC. Amino acid sequence: CASSLGGQGEKTQYF.

This chain links TRBV2 with TRBJ1-3, with D possibly TRBD1 on 5 matching bases. The length of the CDR3 is 15 residues. CDR1 is SNHLY and CDR2 is FYNNEI in the germline V gene. The V and J ends lost 7 bases and 4 bases respectively, with 17 bases between them. The chain's CDR3 is CASTRDQNPGNTIYF. CDR3 coding DNA: TGTGCCAGCACCAGGGACCAAAACCCCGGAAACACCATATATTTT.

This clone was observed a single time. This chain connects TRBV15 to TRBJ1-1; D is undetermined. The CDR3 consists of 12 residues. With 6 bases removed from V and 0 bases from J, the gap between germline ends came to 5 bases. Germline values: CDR1 LNHNV, CDR2 YYDKDF (reference sequence). The CDR3 reads CATSRLNTEAFF. CDR3 in DNA: TGTGCCACCAGTCGTTTGAACACTGAAGCTTTCTTT.

V and J are TRBV19 and TRBJ2-5; TRBD1 is a possible D gene (5 bases). The DNA end lines up better with TRBJ2-7; the J call may be wrong. The CDR3 runs to 15 residues. Germline V gene lookup returns CDR1 LNHDA and CDR2 SQIVND (reference sequence). The CDR3 region has the DNA TGTGCCAGTAGTATGGGTTCAGGGCTCCTCTACGAGCAGTACTTC. Protein sequence: CASSMGSGLLYEQYF.

A few counts support this clone. The V gene is TRBV30, the J gene TRBJ1-2; the D is unclear. The CDR3 consists of 13 residues. From germline, CDR1 is GTSNPN and CDR2 SVGIG (reference sequence). Trimming pared 0 bases from V and 7 bases from J, leaving 12 bases between. This CDR3 reads CAWSVQTASGYTF. CDR3 in DNA: TGTGCCTGGAGTGTACAAACGGCGAGTGGCTACACCTTC. The variable domain in full, with the rest retrieved from reference TRBV30 and TRBJ1-2, is SQTIHQWPATLVQPVGSPLSLECTVEGTSNPNLYWYRQAAGRGLQLLFYSVGIGQISSEVPQNLSASRPQDRQFILSSKKLLLSDSGFYLCAWSVQTASGYTFGSGTRLTVV.